This TCR beta chain was sequenced in a study of cytomegalovirus exposure and HLA in healthy donors. Overall study: The approximately 120 validation repertoires used the same platform as the roughly 610 first-cohort repertoires, a later analysis reported.

Points from the study as a whole: Most TCRs appeared rarely, but some public TCRs recurred in many donors. The authors listed 150 or so TCR beta chains as cytomegalovirus-associated. Confirmation was obtained in vitro that a few CMV-associated chains are specific for CMV antigens.

The germline V and J ends were trimmed by 1 base and 4 bases, with 8 bases remaining between them. The CDR3 consists of 14 residues. Germline CDR1 reads SGHTA; CDR2 reads FQGNSA. Regarding this clone: Its antigen is not known.

The method was immunoSEQ multiplex PCR; TCRdb's version includes in-frame clones alone and lacks a portion of them. The table has fewer than 150,000 clones, more than 85% seen once. The TCR was taken from a man between 18 and 35 years old in good health and CMV-seropositive. The V and J genes are TRBV7-2 and TRBJ1-3; D ambiguous. Sample: PBMCs. The CDR3 DNA follows: TGTGCCAGCAGCTTAGACGGGAGGGGAAACACCATATATTTT. Translating it yields CASSLDGRGNTIYF.